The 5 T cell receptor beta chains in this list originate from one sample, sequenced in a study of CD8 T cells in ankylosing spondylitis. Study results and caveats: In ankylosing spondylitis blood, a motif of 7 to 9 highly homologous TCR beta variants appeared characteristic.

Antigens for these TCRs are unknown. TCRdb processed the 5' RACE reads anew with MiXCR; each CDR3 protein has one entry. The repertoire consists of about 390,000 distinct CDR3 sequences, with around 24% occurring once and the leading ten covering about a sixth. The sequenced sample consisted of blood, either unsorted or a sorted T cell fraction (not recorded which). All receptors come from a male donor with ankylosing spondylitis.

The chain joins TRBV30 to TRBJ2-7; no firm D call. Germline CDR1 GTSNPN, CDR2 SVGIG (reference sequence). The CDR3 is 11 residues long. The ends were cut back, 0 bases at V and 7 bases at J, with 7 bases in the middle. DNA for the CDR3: TGTGCCTGGAGTGTGTTCGGTGAGCAGTACTTC. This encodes CAWSVFGEQYF.

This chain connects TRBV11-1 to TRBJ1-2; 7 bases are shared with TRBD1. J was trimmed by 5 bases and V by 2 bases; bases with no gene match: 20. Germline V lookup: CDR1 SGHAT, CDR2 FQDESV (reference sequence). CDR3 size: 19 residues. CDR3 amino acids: CASSLNRTGDPIIEYGYTF. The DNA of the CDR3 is TGTGCCAGCAGCTTAAATCGAACAGGGGATCCCATTATCGAATATGGCTACACCTTC.

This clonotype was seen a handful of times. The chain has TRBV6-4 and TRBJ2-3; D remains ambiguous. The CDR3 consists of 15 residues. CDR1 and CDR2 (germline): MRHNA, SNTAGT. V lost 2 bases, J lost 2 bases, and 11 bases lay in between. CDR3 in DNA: TGTGCCAGCAGTGACGTGGGTCTACCCACAGATACGCAGTATTTT. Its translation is CASSDVGLPTDTQYF.

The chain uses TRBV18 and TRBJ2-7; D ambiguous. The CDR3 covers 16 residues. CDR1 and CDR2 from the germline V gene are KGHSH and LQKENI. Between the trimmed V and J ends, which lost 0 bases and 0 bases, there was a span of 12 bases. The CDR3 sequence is CASSPPQSIGSYEQYF. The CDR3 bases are TGTGCCAGCTCACCACCTCAATCCATTGGCTCCTACGAGCAGTACTTC.

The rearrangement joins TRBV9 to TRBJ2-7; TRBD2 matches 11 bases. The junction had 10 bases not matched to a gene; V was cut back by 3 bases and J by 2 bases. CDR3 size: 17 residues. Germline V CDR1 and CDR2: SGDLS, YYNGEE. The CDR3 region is CASSAGRGTSGPYEQYF. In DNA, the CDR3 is TGTGCCAGCAGCGCAGGGAGGGGGACTAGCGGACCCTACGAGCAGTACTTC.